The 30 T cell receptor beta chains in this list originate from one sample, sequenced in a study of shared clonotypes between healthy human individuals. Measured with immunoSEQ multiplex PCR; TCRdb has only the in-frame clones, and not every one. The sample lists some 2,000,000 clones, under 97% seen once, with around 0.13% in the top ten. The sample taken for sequencing was naive CD4+ T cells sorted from blood. Subset meaning: CD45RA+ positively selected. The receptor set was obtained from a man between 18 and 29 years old in good health.

This chain links TRBV6-6 with TRBJ1-2; D unclear. The germline V gene encodes CDR1 MNHNY and CDR2 SVGAGI (reference sequence). V was pared by 6 bases and J by 4 bases, with 15 bases between. The CDR3 contains 14 residues. This CDR3 reads CASSVPETLYGYTF. For the CDR3, the DNA is TGTGCCAGCAGCGTCCCGGAAACCCTCTATGGCTACACCTTC.

The chain uses TRBV11-3 and TRBJ2-7; weak D call: TRBD2 (6 bases). Trimming took off 4 bases at V and 2 bases at J, with 18 bases between the two ends. CDR1 and CDR2 (germline): SGHNT, YENEEA. CDR3 length equals 16 residues. The CDR3 bases are TGTGCCAGCAGCTCGGACGGGAGCGGGTCACCCTACGAGCAGTACTTC. As protein: CASSSDGSGSPYEQYF.

The chain is built from TRBV4-3 and TRBJ1-5; D is possibly TRBD1 (5 bases). V was clipped by 0 bases and J by 7 bases, with 7 bases between them. From germline, CDR1 is LGHNA and CDR2 YSLEER. This CDR3 contains 13 residues. In DNA form, the CDR3 reads TGCGCCAGCAGCCAAGACAGGGCACAGCCCCAGCATTTT. This codes for CASSQDRAQPQHF.

The chain carries TRBV27 and TRBJ2-2, with D perhaps being TRBD1 or TRBD2 (5 bases each). The ends were cut back, 4 bases at V and 6 bases at J, with 15 bases in the middle. The CDR3 is 15 residues long. Germline CDR1 reads MNHEY; CDR2 reads SMNVEV (reference sequence). CDR3 nucleotides: TGTGCCAGCAGTTCTTTTCAGGGAGTATCCGGGGAGCTGTTTTTT. Translating gives CASSSFQGVSGELFF.

This clone came up a few times. This sample also contains other DNA sequences that code for the same CDR3. This sequence joins TRBV5-1 and TRBJ2-1, with a weak D call TRBD1 (5 bases). CDR1 is SGHRS and CDR2 is YFSETQ in the germline V gene. Trimming pared 0 bases from V and 0 bases from J, leaving 7 bases between. The CDR3 loop spans 15 amino acids. As DNA, the CDR3 is TGCGCCAGCAGCTTGGGGGGCGTCTCCTACAATGAGCAGTTCTTC. Protein: CASSLGGVSYNEQFF. The variable domain in full, with the rest retrieved from reference TRBV5-1 and TRBJ2-1, is KAGVTQTPRYLIKTRGQQVTLSCSPISGHRSVSWYQQTPGQGLQFLFEYFSETQRNKGNFPGRFSGRQFSNSRSEMNVSTLELGDSALYLCASSLGGVSYNEQFFGPGTRLTVL.

V gene TRBV2 combines with J gene TRBJ2-1; TRBD2 might be the D (5 bases). V lost 1 base and J 0 bases, leaving 13 bases between the germline ends. Germline CDR1 is SNHLY and CDR2 is FYNNEI. The CDR3 has 17 amino acids. CDR3 protein: CASSEGLSGSSYNEQFF. In DNA, the CDR3 is TGTGCCAGCAGTGAAGGATTAAGTGGGAGCTCCTACAATGAGCAGTTCTTC.

The V call is TRBV7-9, the J call TRBJ2-3, with 8 nucleotides matching TRBD2. This CDR3 spans 16 amino acids. The trim removed 5 bases at V and 0 bases at J, leaving 7 bases unmatched. Germline V gives CDR1 SEHNR, CDR2 FQNEAQ (reference sequence). Written as DNA, the CDR3 is TGTGCCAGCAGCCCCCGTAGCGGGGTAAGCACAGATACGCAGTATTTT. Translating it yields CASSPRSGVSTDTQYF.

This rearrangement joins TRBV4-3 to TRBJ1-5; D is unresolved. Looked up from germline, CDR1 is LGHNA and CDR2 is YSLEER. CDR3 length equals 13 residues. With 4 bases removed from V and 7 bases from J, the gap between germline ends came to 11 bases. The DNA for the CDR3 is TGCGCCAGCAGCCCCACCCCGGCACAGCCCCAGCATTTT. Translation: CASSPTPAQPQHF.

The CDR3 sequence: CASSQIGETQYF. The CDR3 coding sequence is TGTGCCAGCAGCCAAATCGGGGAGACCCAGTACTTC. V and J are TRBV2 and TRBJ2-5; D gene ambiguous. Trimming removed 6 bases at V and 5 bases at J, with 10 bases between. The CDR3 is made up of 12 amino acids. Per the germline V gene, CDR1 is SNHLY and CDR2 is FYNNEI.

V is TRBV7-9 and J is TRBJ2-5; possibly TRBD2 for D (5 bases). This CDR3 region has 16 residues. The germline V gene encodes CDR1 SEHNR and CDR2 FQNEAQ (reference sequence). V shed 2 bases and J shed 2 bases, with 15 bases lying between them. CDR3 DNA sequence: TGTGCCAGCAGCTTATTGGTCCTAGCACTTCAAGAGACCCAGTACTTC. Its protein is CASSLLVLALQETQYF.

The chain has TRBV2 and TRBJ1-1; 11 bases fit TRBD1. J gave up 5 bases and V 4 bases, and 6 bases lay outside the gene matches. Germline CDR1 reads SNHLY; CDR2 reads FYNNEI. The CDR3 has 15 amino acids. The CDR3 DNA reads TGTGCCAGCAGTGGTGGACAGGGGGCAGGGACTGAAGCTTTCTTT. This translates into CASSGGQGAGTEAFF.

V gene TRBV5-1 combines with J gene TRBJ1-6; perhaps TRBD1 as D (6 bases). The V gene lost 3 bases and the J gene lost 7 bases, with 17 bases spanning the gap. The germline V gene has CDR1 SGHRS and CDR2 YFSETQ. This CDR3 is 16 amino acids long. CDR3 amino acids: CASSSQWTEVNSPLHF. CDR3 DNA: TGCGCCAGCAGCTCACAATGGACAGAGGTGAATTCACCCCTCCACTTT.

This clone was picked up one time. V is TRBV19 and J is TRBJ2-3; D tentatively reads TRBD1 or TRBD2 (6 bases each). Germline CDR1 LNHDA, CDR2 SQIVND (reference sequence). CDR3 size: 15 residues. The ends were cut back, 4 bases at V and 1 base at J, with 12 bases in the middle. Here the CDR3 reads CASSKGGSGTDTQYF. The CDR3 nucleotides are TGTGCCAGTAGTAAAGGGGGGAGTGGCACAGATACGCAGTATTTT.

The chain combines TRBV23-1 with TRBJ2-5, with 7 positions matching TRBD1. Being an ORF, TRBV23-1 has a function that is uncertain. The CDR3 has 15 residues. The V and J ends lost 8 bases and 2 bases, in that order; junction bases with no gene match: 11. The CDR3 reads CASSSTGVHQETQYF. The CDR3 nucleotides read TGCGCCAGCTCCTCAACAGGGGTCCATCAAGAGACCCAGTACTTC.

The chain combines TRBV10-3 with TRBJ1-3, with D unresolved. Germline V CDR1 and CDR2: ENHRY, SYGVKD. This CDR3 region has 12 residues. Trimming took 3 bases from V and 15 from J, leaving 15 bases between them. The DNA for the CDR3 is TGTGCCATCAGTGACGCGAACCGCGGCGGATATTTT. As protein: CAISDANRGGYF.

This sequence joins TRBV11-2 and TRBJ2-1; 7 bases align to TRBD2. This CDR3 spans 15 amino acids. The germline V gene encodes CDR1 SGHAT and CDR2 FQNNGV. Germline trimming cut 5 bases from V and 5 bases from J; bases unmatched to any gene: 9. CDR3 protein: CASSPPSGQNNEQFF. The CDR3 nucleotides are TGTGCCAGCAGCCCACCTAGCGGCCAAAACAATGAGCAGTTCTTC.

V gene TRBV10-3 combines with J gene TRBJ2-7; D ambiguous. This CDR3 has 12 residues. Germline assignment: CDR1 ENHRY and CDR2 SYGVKD. V lost 11 bases, J lost 3 bases, and 14 bases lay in between. As DNA, the CDR3 is TGTGCCGCCGCGGACGGAAACTACGAGCAGTACTTC. Encoded protein: CAAADGNYEQYF.

The chain has TRBV10-2 and TRBJ2-6; TRBD2 is a possible D gene (5 bases). The CDR3 covers 13 residues. Per germline, CDR1 WSHSY and CDR2 SAAADI. Trimming pared 10 bases from V and 4 bases from J, leaving 11 bases between. CDR3 coding DNA: TGCGCCACTTCGGGAAGCGGGGCCAACGTCCTGACTTTC. It is translated as CATSGSGANVLTF.

The rearrangement uses TRBV9 and TRBJ1-4; a possible D gene is TRBD1 (6 bases). This CDR3 spans 15 amino acids. V was clipped by 1 base and J by 8 bases, with 15 bases between them. Germline V gene lookup returns CDR1 SGDLS and CDR2 YYNGEE. CDR3 amino acids: CASSVTTGLVEKLFF. The CDR3 coding sequence is TGTGCCAGCAGCGTAACGACAGGACTGGTGGAAAAACTGTTTTTT.

The chain carries TRBV4-2 and TRBJ2-7, with a weak D call TRBD2 (7 bases). CDR1 is LGHNA and CDR2 is YNFKEQ in the germline V gene. The CDR3 totals 16 residues. Trimming took off 0 bases at V and 3 bases at J, with 15 bases between the two ends. The chain's CDR3 is CASSQEGAGALYEQYF. CDR3 DNA sequence: TGTGCCAGCAGCCAAGAGGGGGCGGGGGCCCTCTACGAGCAGTACTTC.

The rearrangement uses TRBV5-1 and TRBJ2-1, with D tentatively TRBD2 (5 bases). The CDR3 is 14 amino acids. V was trimmed by 3 bases and J by 2 bases, leaving 9 bases between them. Per germline, CDR1 SGHRS and CDR2 YFSETQ. The DNA of the CDR3 is TGCGCCAGCAGCTCCACTAGTACCTACAATGAGCAGTTCTTC. The encoded protein is CASSSTSTYNEQFF.

In DNA form, the CDR3 reads TGTGCCAGCAGTTTAGGGTCGAAAGGGATCTCTGGAAACACCATATATTTT. Amino acid sequence: CASSLGSKGISGNTIYF. V gene TRBV28 combines with J gene TRBJ1-3; D remains unclear. Germline V gene sequence: CDR1 MDHEN, CDR2 SYDVKM. Trimming shortened V by 2 bases and J by 0 bases, and 14 bases separated the two germline ends. CDR3 length equals 17 residues.

This clone was detected once. The V gene is TRBV7-2, the J gene TRBJ2-5; D might be TRBD1 (6 bases). V shed 4 bases and J shed 4 bases, with 19 bases lying between them. Germline CDR1 SGHTA, CDR2 FQGNSA. The CDR3 sequence is 16 residues long. The CDR3 coding sequence is TGTGCCAGCAGCTCCGTAGTGGGAACAGGGAGAGAGACCCAGTACTTC. Translating it yields CASSSVVGTGRETQYF.

The chain carries TRBV9 and TRBJ2-5; 9 nucleotides line up with TRBD2. The CDR3 is 18 amino acids. With 4 bases clipped from V and 0 bases from J, the junction kept 13 bases outside the gene matches. The germline gives CDR1 SGDLS, CDR2 YYNGEE. As DNA, the CDR3 is TGTGCCAGCAGCCCCGGAGAAGGGACTAGCCCGTACCAAGAGACCCAGTACTTC. As protein: CASSPGEGTSPYQETQYF.

As regards this clone: This sample also contains other DNA sequences that code for the same CDR3. The chain carries TRBV2 and TRBJ2-6; 8 nucleotides agree with TRBD1. The germline V gene has CDR1 SNHLY and CDR2 FYNNEI. Germline trimming cut 5 bases from V and 2 bases from J; bases unmatched to any gene: 2. This CDR3 region has 15 residues. CDR3 sequence reads: CASSLDRAGANVLTF. The CDR3 nucleotides are TGTGCCAGCAGTCTGGACAGGGCTGGGGCCAACGTCCTGACTTTC. The full variable domain, completed using reference TRBV2 and TRBJ2-6, is EPEVTQTPSHQVTQMGQEVILRCVPISNHLYFYWYRQILGQKVEFLVSFYNNEISEKSEIFDDQFSVERPDGSNFTLKIRSTKLEDSAMYFCASSLDRAGANVLTFGAGSRLTVL.

This clone was counted once. The V and J genes are TRBV6-5 and TRBJ1-1; a possible D gene is TRBD1 (6 bases). Trimming cost V 6 bases and J 0 bases, with 11 bases left between them. The CDR3 sequence is 14 residues long. Germline CDR1 MNHEY, CDR2 SVGAGI. CDR3 nucleotide sequence: TGTGCCAGCAGATACGGACAGTTGAACACTGAAGCTTTCTTT. Residues: CASRYGQLNTEAFF.

The genes are TRBV10-3 and TRBJ1-2; TRBD1 matches 8 bases. The CDR3 loop spans 15 amino acids. With V trimmed by 3 bases and J by 3 bases, 6 bases remained unmatched. Looked up from germline, CDR1 is ENHRY and CDR2 is SYGVKD. CDR3 in amino acids: CAISDGQGWDYGYTF. CDR3 coding DNA: TGTGCCATCAGTGACGGACAGGGCTGGGACTATGGCTACACCTTC.

The chain recombines TRBV9 with TRBJ1-4; D possibly corresponds to TRBD1 (6 bases). Germline CDR1 and CDR2: SGDLS and YYNGEE. CDR3 size: 15 residues. Trimming stripped 4 bases from V and 6 bases from J, with 16 bases between. CDR3 amino acids: CASSYGGAEDEKLFF. The CDR3 coding sequence is TGTGCCAGCAGCTATGGGGGCGCGGAGGATGAAAAACTGTTTTTT.

The V gene is TRBV28, the J gene TRBJ1-1; 10 nucleotides match TRBD1. The CDR3 consists of 15 residues. The germline V gene has CDR1 MDHEN and CDR2 SYDVKM. The trim removed 8 bases at V and 6 bases at J, leaving 12 bases unmatched. For the CDR3, the DNA is TGTGCCAGCCCACCGGGACAGGGGACTTTTGCTGAAGCTTTCTTT. Amino acid sequence: CASPPGQGTFAEAFF.

This chain joins TRBV21-1 and TRBJ1-1. TRBV21-1 is noted as a pseudogene. There are 13 residues in the CDR3. Written as DNA, the CDR3 is TGTGCCATTACGGACGGTAGGAACACTGAAGCTTTCTTT. Encoded protein: CAITDGRNTEAFF.